The 8 T cell receptor beta chains below all came from one sample that was sequenced in a study of blood T cell repertoires in COVID-19. The data were produced by immunoSEQ multiplex PCR, yet TCRdb's version contains in-frame clones alone and is incomplete. The table records hundreds of thousands of clones, 70% to 90% of them present only once. Sequenced sample: PBMCs or T cells enriched from blood (not recorded which). The receptors here all came from a man in his forties who had recovered from COVID-19.

The chain carries TRBV19 and TRBJ2-5, with TRBD1 matching over 8 bases. The CDR3 is made up of 15 amino acids. CDR1 is LNHDA and CDR2 is SQIVND in the germline V gene (reference sequence). V gave up 4 bases and J gave up 4 bases; unmatched junction bases: 8. CDR3 in DNA: TGTGCCAGTAGTAGCCCAGACAGGGGCCGAGAGACCCAGTACTTC. Translation: CASSSPDRGRETQYF.

The rearrangement links TRBV3-1 (or the pseudogene TRBV3-2) to TRBJ2-1, with D maybe TRBD2 (5 bases). There are 14 residues in the CDR3. Germline V gene sequence: CDR1 LGHDT, CDR2 YNNKEL (reference sequence). V gave up 1 base and J gave up 8 bases, with 12 bases separating them. The CDR3 protein is CASSQAPGVDEQFF. CDR3 DNA: TGTGCCAGCAGCCAAGCCCCCGGGGTGGATGAGCAGTTCTTC.

V is TRBV5-1 and J is TRBJ1-2; weak D call: TRBD1 (6 bases). CDR3 length equals 15 residues. Germline CDR1 reads SGHRS; CDR2 reads YFSETQ. With 4 bases removed from V and 1 base from J, the gap between germline ends came to 14 bases. CDR3 protein: CASSPRAGVNYGYTF. CDR3 coding DNA: TGCGCCAGCAGCCCTAGGGCAGGGGTTAACTATGGCTACACCTTC.

This chain links TRBV5-4 with TRBJ1-2, with 8 bases lining up with TRBD1. CDR1 and CDR2 from the germline V gene are SGHNT and YYREEE (reference sequence). The CDR3 spans 15 residues. The V gene end was trimmed by 4 bases and the J gene end by 4 bases; junction bases not matched to a gene: 9. The CDR3 sequence is CASSTGQGLSYGYTF. DNA for the CDR3: TGTGCCAGCAGCACAGGACAGGGACTTTCCTATGGCTACACCTTC.

The chain couples TRBV7-6 to TRBJ2-1, with 7 positions matching TRBD1. The germline gives CDR1 SGHVS, CDR2 FNYEAQ. V trimming: 1 base; J trimming: 5 bases; junction bases outside the gene matches: 8. This CDR3 spans 16 amino acids. CDR3 DNA sequence: TGTGCCAGCAGCTTAGTCTTCAGGGGGACCCACAATGAGCAGTTCTTC. Protein product: CASSLVFRGTHNEQFF.

The chain is built from TRBV27 and TRBJ2-7; tentatively, D is TRBD2 (6 bases). Trimming left V 5 bases short and J 2 bases short, with 16 bases between. The germline V gene encodes CDR1 MNHEY and CDR2 SMNVEV (reference sequence). The CDR3 totals 15 residues. The CDR3 loop is CASSPWAGPTYEQYF. The CDR3 DNA follows: TGTGCCAGCAGTCCTTGGGCGGGGCCAACCTACGAGCAGTACTTC.

For the CDR3, the DNA is TGTGCTAGTGGTTTAGGGGGCAACACTGAAGCTTTCTTT. Its protein product is CASGLGGNTEAFF. The chain combines TRBV12-5 with TRBJ1-1, with 7 bases identical to TRBD1. The CDR3 extends over 13 amino acids. CDR1 is LGHNT and CDR2 is FRNRAP in the germline V gene. V lost 3 bases and J lost 2; bases outside the gene matches: 0.

The chain has TRBV7-2 and TRBJ1-3; tentatively, D is TRBD1 (6 bases). V was shortened by 5 bases and J by 0 bases, with 14 bases between the two germline ends. Germline values: CDR1 SGHTA, CDR2 FQGNSA. This CDR3 has 16 residues. Here the CDR3 DNA reads TGTGCCAGCAGCCCCAGACAGGCACCCTCTGGAAACACCATATATTTT. This encodes CASSPRQAPSGNTIYF.